A single sample gave rise to the 18 T cell receptor beta chains below, sequenced in a study of regulatory T cells in long-lasting Graves disease (dated by TCRdb to about 2021). Taken with the paper, the label for time point translates to: newly diagnosed GD, antithyroid drugs for less than 3 months. RNA was extracted from PBMCs in TRIzol for both TCR sequencing and RNA sequencing. The library was made by multiplex PCR. Reads for this sample came from an Illumina HiSeq 4000. TCR beta libraries were built with iRepertoire HTBI primers and Arm-PCR amplification of CDR3 regions. TCRdb applied fastp at Q25 and MiXCR to the public reads, then kept only in-frame beta chains. For every CDR3 protein sequence, its rows merge into one entry that carries the most common genes and DNA. The sample table contains about 540,000 distinct CDR3 sequences; only one count was recorded for 13% of them. Of the sample, approximately 9.3% is held by the ten largest clones.

Separately, the same data were catalogued under a study of T cells in Graves' hyperthyroidism and ophthalmopathy.

This specimen consisted of peripheral blood mononuclear cells (PBMCs), obtained at new diagnosis, from a patient treated with antithyroid drugs. The receptors here all came from a man aged 25 to 40 with Graves disease. Donor details come from another sample of the same person, matched by shared clones.

The sample holds many counts of this clonotype. The chain carries TRBV20-1 and TRBJ2-7; 7 nucleotides match TRBD2. Per germline, CDR1 DFQATT and CDR2 SNEGSKA (reference sequence). The V gene end was trimmed by 6 bases and the J gene end by 3 bases; junction bases not matched to a gene: 8. CDR3 size: 13 residues. The CDR3 DNA is TGCAGTGCAAGTTGGGACTACGACTACGAGCAGTACTTC. The encoded protein is CSASWDYDYEQYF.

Here the CDR3 DNA reads TGTGCCAGCAGCTTAACGGTGTATCACGAGCAGTACTTC. Its translation is CASSLTVYHEQYF. J is TRBJ2-7 and V is TRBV11-2; D gene ambiguous. Germline values: CDR1 SGHAT, CDR2 FQNNGV. V was cut by 2 bases and J by 5 bases, with 10 bases left in between. The CDR3 has 13 amino acids.

A word on this clonotype: A junction end diverges from the germline sequence, so it may reflect a read error. The rearrangement uses TRBV9 and TRBJ2-1, with no clear D. The CDR3 runs 15 residues. Germline assignment: CDR1 SGDLS and CDR2 YYNGEE. DNA of the CDR3: TGTGCCAGCAACGTAGGAGTAATAAGCTACAATGAGCAGTTCTTC. It specifies CASNVGVISYNEQFF. Filled out from reference TRBV9 and TRBJ2-1, the complete variable domain reads DSGVTQTPKHLITATGQRVTLRCSPRSGDLSVYWYQQSLDQGLQFLIQYYNGEERAKGNILERFSAQQFPDLHSELNLSSLELGDSALYFCASNVGVISYNEQFFGPGTRLTVL.

This clonotype appeared many times. The chain links TRBV10-1 to TRBJ2-6, with TRBD1 as a possible D gene (7 bases). The CDR3 has 17 amino acids. The V end lost 2 bases, the J end lost 1 base, and 12 bases lay between the germline ends. CDR1 WNHNN and CDR2 SYGVQD come from the germline V gene (reference sequence). CDR3 coding DNA: TGCGCCAGCAGTGAGGCCGCAGGGGGGTCTGGGGCCAACGTCCTGACTTTC. Residues: CASSEAAGGSGANVLTF.

This chain links TRBV24-1 with TRBJ2-1, with 9 bases aligning to TRBD2. Germline CDR1 KGHDR, CDR2 SFDVKD. There are 15 residues in the CDR3. The junction had 2 bases not matched to a gene; V was cut back by 3 bases and J by 3 bases. The CDR3 nucleotides are TGTGCCACCAGTGATGTTAGCGGGAGCTACAATGAGCAGTTCTTC. Translated: CATSDVSGSYNEQFF.

This clonotype has ten or more counts. This chain connects TRBV2 to TRBJ2-1; 13 bases fit TRBD2. Germline V CDR1 and CDR2: SNHLY, FYNNEI. This CDR3 is 14 amino acids long. V lost 8 bases, J lost 6 bases, and 4 bases stayed unmatched. CDR3 sequence (DNA): TGTGCCAGCTCGACTAGCGGGAGGATCAATGAGCAGTTCTTC. Encoded protein: CASSTSGRINEQFF.

In this sample, this clonotype turned up many times. The chain is built from TRBV20-1 and TRBJ2-7; D is unresolved. There are 14 residues in the CDR3. Germline CDR1 is DFQATT and CDR2 is SNEGSKA (reference sequence). Trimming took 5 bases from V and 7 from J, leaving 21 bases between them. DNA for the CDR3: TGCAGTGCTCGCCTGCCTGCGGCTCGTCGGGAGCAGTACTTC. Amino acid sequence: CSARLPAARREQYF.

This chain connects TRBV18 to TRBJ2-7; D call uncertain. Trimming cost V 0 bases and J 5 bases, with 14 bases left between them. Germline values: CDR1 KGHSH, CDR2 LQKENI. The CDR3 covers 15 residues. The CDR3 is CASSPPGVSLNEQYF. As DNA, the CDR3 is TGTGCCAGCTCACCACCTGGGGTTAGTCTTAACGAGCAGTACTTC.

Concerning this clonotype itself: A much larger clone sits a single nucleotide away, making a read error possible. Here the CDR3 omits its conserved ending phenylalanine or tryptophan, so a read error is the likely source. The chain employs TRBV12-3 or TRBV12-4 and TRBJ1-1; D gene unclear. This CDR3 region has 14 residues. V shed 3 bases and J shed 2 bases, with 10 bases lying between them. CDR3 DNA sequence: TGTGCCAGCAGTTTTTTCGAACTTAACACTGAAGCTTTCCTT. Amino acid sequence: CASSFFELNTEAFL.

A note on this clonotype: This may come from a read error, since a much larger clone is one base off. The chain links TRBV20-1 to TRBJ2-1, with D perhaps matching TRBD1 (6 bases). This CDR3 has 16 residues. The germline V gene has CDR1 DFQATT and CDR2 SNEGSKA (reference sequence). The DNA of the CDR3 is TGCAGTGCTAGCCTCAACCGGGACAACCTCCAAGAGACCCAGTGCTTC. It yields the protein CSASLNRDNLQETQCF.

This clonotype showed up many times. This chain joins TRBV29-1 and TRBJ2-2, with D perhaps matching TRBD1 (5 bases). Trimming cost V 5 bases and J 4 bases, with 14 bases left between them. Germline CDR1 is SQVTM and CDR2 is ANQGSEA. The CDR3 sequence is 14 residues long. The CDR3 here is CSVPNRDSTGELFF. The CDR3 region has the DNA TGCAGCGTTCCCAACCGTGACAGCACCGGGGAGCTGTTTTTT.

This clonotype has at least ten counts. The chain joins TRBV29-1 to TRBJ2-3; 7 nucleotides align to TRBD2. The germline V gene has CDR1 SQVTM and CDR2 ANQGSEA. The J segment lost 2 bases and the V segment lost 3 bases, leaving 8 bases of the junction unmatched. This CDR3 is built from 15 residues. The CDR3 DNA sequence: TGCAGCGTTGACACCCCTAGCGGATTCACAGATACGCAGTATTTT. This gives the protein CSVDTPSGFTDTQYF.

This clonotype was detected many times. The genes are TRBV10-3 and TRBJ2-7; D is unresolved. Germline lookup yields CDR1 ENHRY and CDR2 SYGVKD. Trimming took 0 bases from V and 3 from J, leaving 6 bases between them. This CDR3 spans 13 amino acids. CDR3 nucleotides: TGTGCCATCAGTGAGTCTGGTATCTACGAGCAGTACTTC. Translated: CAISESGIYEQYF.

In its sample, this clonotype was seen many times. V is TRBV29-1 and J is TRBJ1-5; no definite D call. This CDR3 contains 14 residues. Trimming left V 7 bases short and J 6 bases short, with 19 bases between. CDR1 SQVTM and CDR2 ANQGSEA come from the germline V gene. The CDR3 loop reads CSAPSREDLQPQHF. CDR3 in DNA: TGCAGCGCTCCTTCTAGGGAGGACCTTCAGCCCCAGCATTTT.

This clonotype was picked up a small number of times. A much more abundant neighbour one base away suggests this may be a read error. The genes are TRBV7-9 and TRBJ1-1; D gene uncertain. This CDR3 comprises 12 residues. V was cut by 4 bases and J by 10 bases, with 13 bases left in between. CDR1 and CDR2 (germline): SEHNR, FQNEAQ (reference sequence). Here the CDR3 DNA reads TGTGCCAGCAGCTCAGCCGCCTCCACAGCTTTCTTT. Residues: CASSSAASTAFF.

The V call is TRBV5-1, the J call TRBJ2-5; 11 bases are shared with TRBD2. Unmatched junction bases numbered 8, after V lost 2 bases and J lost 5 bases. This CDR3 has 16 amino acids. Germline loops: CDR1 SGHRS, CDR2 YFSETQ. As DNA, the CDR3 is TGCGCCAGCAGCTTCCTGACTAGCGGGACAGGCGAGACCCAGTACTTC. It encodes CASSFLTSGTGETQYF.

This clonotype has just a few counts. V is TRBV19 and J is TRBJ1-2, with TRBD1 identical over 7 bases. The CDR3 is made up of 17 amino acids. Losses at the gene ends were 7 bases for V and 4 bases for J; bases not matched to a gene: 18. Germline CDR1 and CDR2: LNHDA and SQIVND (reference sequence). The CDR3 spells CASTLEPGQPSSYGYTF. As DNA, the CDR3 is TGTGCCAGTACCCTGGAACCGGGACAGCCCTCGTCCTATGGCTACACCTTC.

This clonotype was detected ten times or more. CDR3 DNA: TGTGCCTGGACGCAGGGCCTCGGCTACGAGCAGTACTTC. Translated, it gives CAWTQGLGYEQYF. The rearrangement links TRBV30 to TRBJ2-7; D possibly corresponds to TRBD1 (5 bases). This CDR3 comprises 13 residues. Trimming stripped 4 bases from V and 3 bases from J, with 13 bases between. Germline CDR1 GTSNPN, CDR2 SVGIG (reference sequence). The full variable domain, rest sourced from reference TRBV30 and TRBJ2-7, is SQTIHQWPATLVQPVGSPLSLECTVEGTSNPNLYWYRQAAGRGLQLLFYSVGIGQISSEVPQNLSASRPQDRQFILSSKKLLLSDSGFYLCAWTQGLGYEQYFGPGTRLTVT.